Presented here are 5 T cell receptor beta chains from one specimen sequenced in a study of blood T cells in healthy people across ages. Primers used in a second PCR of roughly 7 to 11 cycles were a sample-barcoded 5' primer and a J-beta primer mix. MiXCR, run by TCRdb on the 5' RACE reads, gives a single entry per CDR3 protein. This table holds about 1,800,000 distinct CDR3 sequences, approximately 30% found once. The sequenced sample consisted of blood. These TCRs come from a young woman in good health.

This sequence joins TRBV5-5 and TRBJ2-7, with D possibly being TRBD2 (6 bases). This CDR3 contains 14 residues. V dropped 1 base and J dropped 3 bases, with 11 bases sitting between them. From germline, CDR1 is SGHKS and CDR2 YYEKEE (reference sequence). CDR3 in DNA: TGTGCCAGCAGCTTGTCTTTTAGCGGCTACGAGCAGTACTTC. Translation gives CASSLSFSGYEQYF.

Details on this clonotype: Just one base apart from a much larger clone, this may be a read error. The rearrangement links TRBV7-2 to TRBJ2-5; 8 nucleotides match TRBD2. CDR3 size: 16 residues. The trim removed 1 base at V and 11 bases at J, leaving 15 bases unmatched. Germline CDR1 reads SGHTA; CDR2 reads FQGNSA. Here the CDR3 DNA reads TGTGCCAGCAGCTTAGAAATCGAGCGGGGGCTCGGGGAGCAGTACTTC. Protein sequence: CASSLEIERGLGEQYF. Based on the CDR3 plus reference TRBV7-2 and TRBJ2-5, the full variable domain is GAGVSQSPSNKVTEKGKDVELRCDPISGHTALYWYRQSLGQGLEFLIYFQGNSAPDKSGLPSDRFSAERTGGSVSTLTIQRTQQEDSAVYLCASSLEIERGLGEQYFGPGTRLLVL.

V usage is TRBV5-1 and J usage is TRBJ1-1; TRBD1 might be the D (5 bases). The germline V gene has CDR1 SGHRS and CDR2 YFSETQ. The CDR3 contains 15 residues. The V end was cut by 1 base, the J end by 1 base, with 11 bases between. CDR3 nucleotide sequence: TGCGCCAGCAGCTTGATGGGGCGGGGGAACACTGAAGCTTTCTTT. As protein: CASSLMGRGNTEAFF. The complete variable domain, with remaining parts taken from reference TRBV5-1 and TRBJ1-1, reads KAGVTQTPRYLIKTRGQQVTLSCSPISGHRSVSWYQQTPGQGLQFLFEYFSETQRNKGNFPGRFSGRQFSNSRSEMNVSTLELGDSALYLCASSLMGRGNTEAFFGQGTRLTVV.

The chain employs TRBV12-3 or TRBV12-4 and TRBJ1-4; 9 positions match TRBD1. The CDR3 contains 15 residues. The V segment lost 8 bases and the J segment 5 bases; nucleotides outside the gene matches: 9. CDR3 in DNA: TGTGCCAGCCGACCCCCGGGGACAGGGAATGAAAAACTGTTTTTT. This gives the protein CASRPPGTGNEKLFF.

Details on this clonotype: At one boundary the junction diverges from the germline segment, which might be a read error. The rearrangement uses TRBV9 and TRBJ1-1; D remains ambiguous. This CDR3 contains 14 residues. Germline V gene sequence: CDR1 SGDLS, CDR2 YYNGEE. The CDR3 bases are TGTGCCAGCAGCGCCCGTATGGGGAACGCTGAAGCTTTCTTT. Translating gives CASSARMGNAEAFF. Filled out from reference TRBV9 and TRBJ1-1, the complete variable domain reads DSGVTQTPKHLITATGQRVTLRCSPRSGDLSVYWYQQSLDQGLQFLIQYYNGEERAKGNILERFSAQQFPDLHSELNLSSLELGDSALYFCASSARMGNAEAFFGQGTRLTVV.